This T cell receptor (beta chain) emerged from a study of blood T cell repertoires in COVID-19. The CDR3 is made up of 14 amino acids. The V gene end was trimmed by 3 bases and the J gene end by 12 bases; junction bases not matched to a gene: 13. CDR1 and CDR2 from the germline V gene are MNHNS and SASEGT. In the original workflow: Estimation of nucleated cell counts was performed using reference gene primer amplification. Profiled with immunoSEQ multiplex PCR; TCRdb holds only in-frame clones, not every one. Clone size and V and J calls were adopted from that table, with D and trimming inferred from the DNA. Among tens of thousands of clones, 88% were seen once, and the ten largest hold almost 4%.

Sequenced material: peripheral blood. The receptor comes from a human donor in a cohort sampled during active COVID-19. The V call is TRBV6-1, the J call TRBJ2-7; 8 positions match TRBD2. The CDR3 bases are TGTGCCAGCAGTGAGCCCGGGAGGGCCTATGGGTCGTACTTC. Its translation is CASSEPGRAYGSYF.